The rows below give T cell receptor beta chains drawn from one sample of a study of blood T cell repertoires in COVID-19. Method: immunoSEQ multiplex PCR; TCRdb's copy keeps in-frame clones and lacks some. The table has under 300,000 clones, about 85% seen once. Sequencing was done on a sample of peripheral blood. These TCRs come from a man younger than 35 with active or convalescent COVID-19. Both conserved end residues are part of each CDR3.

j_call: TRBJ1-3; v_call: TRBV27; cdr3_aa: CASSLATTGNTIYF
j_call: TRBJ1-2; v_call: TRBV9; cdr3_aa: CASSVLQKANYGYTF
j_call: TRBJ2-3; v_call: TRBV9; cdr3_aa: CASSVEGTNQYF
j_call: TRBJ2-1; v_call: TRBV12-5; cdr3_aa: CASGPRRDSLNNEQFF
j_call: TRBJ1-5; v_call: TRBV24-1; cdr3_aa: CATSGSQGSYQPQHF
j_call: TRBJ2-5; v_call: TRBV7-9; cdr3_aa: CASRAGQQETQYF
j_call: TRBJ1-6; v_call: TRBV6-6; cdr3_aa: CASRDRGNSYNSPLHF
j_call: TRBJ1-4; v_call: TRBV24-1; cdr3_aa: CATSDPAGYGNEKLFF
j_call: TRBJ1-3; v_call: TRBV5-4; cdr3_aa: CASSIRTGGNTIYF
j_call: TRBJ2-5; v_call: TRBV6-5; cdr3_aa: CASIRYRGGTQYF
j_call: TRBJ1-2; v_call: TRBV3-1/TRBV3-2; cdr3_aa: CASRAMAGNYGYTF
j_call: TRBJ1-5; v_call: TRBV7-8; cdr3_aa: CASSLVPGPNQPQHF
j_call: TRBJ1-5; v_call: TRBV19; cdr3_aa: CASSISADNQPQHF
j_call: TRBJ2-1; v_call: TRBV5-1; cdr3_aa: CASRHAQGGPNSYNEQFF
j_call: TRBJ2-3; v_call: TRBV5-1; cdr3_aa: CASSQGGDTQYF
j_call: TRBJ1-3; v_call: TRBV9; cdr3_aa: CASSHPLGHSGNTIYF
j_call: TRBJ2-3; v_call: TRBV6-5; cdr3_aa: CASSYSAGLTDTQYF
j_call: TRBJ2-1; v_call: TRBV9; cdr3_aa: CASSLTSGRVGEQFF
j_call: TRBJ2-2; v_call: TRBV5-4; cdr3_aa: CASDGEGGNTGELFF
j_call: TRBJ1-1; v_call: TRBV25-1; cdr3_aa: CASSDRSRDEAFF
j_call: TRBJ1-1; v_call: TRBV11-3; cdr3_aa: CASSPGIMNTEAFF
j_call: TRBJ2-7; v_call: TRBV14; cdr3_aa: CASNEMAGLNEQYF
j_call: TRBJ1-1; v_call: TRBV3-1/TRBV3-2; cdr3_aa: CASMSTGWDTEAFF
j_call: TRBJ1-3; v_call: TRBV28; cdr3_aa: CASRTITQGLHGNTIYF
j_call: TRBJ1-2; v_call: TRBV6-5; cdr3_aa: CASGRQFGYTF
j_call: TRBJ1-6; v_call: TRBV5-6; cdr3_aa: CASRLGWQPTSNSPLHF
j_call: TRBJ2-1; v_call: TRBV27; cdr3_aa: CASGLGGSEQFF
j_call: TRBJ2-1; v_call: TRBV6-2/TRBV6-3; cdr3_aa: CASSYPFPSGDTWEQFF
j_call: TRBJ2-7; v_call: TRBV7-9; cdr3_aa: CASSFDRVYEQYF
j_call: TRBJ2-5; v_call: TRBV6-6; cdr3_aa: CASSYSSSQETQYF
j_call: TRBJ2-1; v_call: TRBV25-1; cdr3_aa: CASSESRQGPYNEQFF
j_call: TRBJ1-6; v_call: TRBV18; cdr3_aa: CASSPPLGSDSPLHF
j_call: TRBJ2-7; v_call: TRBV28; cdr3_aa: CASHDSAYEQYF
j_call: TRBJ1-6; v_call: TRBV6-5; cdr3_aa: CASSTRQGNSPLHF
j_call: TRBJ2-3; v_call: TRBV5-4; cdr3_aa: CASSLRARVADTQYF
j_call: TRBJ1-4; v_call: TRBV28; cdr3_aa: CASSLKPGRVEKLFF
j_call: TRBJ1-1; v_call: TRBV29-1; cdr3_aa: CSVEGAQYGEAFF
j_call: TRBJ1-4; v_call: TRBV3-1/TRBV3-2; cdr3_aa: CASSPRTSTNEKLFF